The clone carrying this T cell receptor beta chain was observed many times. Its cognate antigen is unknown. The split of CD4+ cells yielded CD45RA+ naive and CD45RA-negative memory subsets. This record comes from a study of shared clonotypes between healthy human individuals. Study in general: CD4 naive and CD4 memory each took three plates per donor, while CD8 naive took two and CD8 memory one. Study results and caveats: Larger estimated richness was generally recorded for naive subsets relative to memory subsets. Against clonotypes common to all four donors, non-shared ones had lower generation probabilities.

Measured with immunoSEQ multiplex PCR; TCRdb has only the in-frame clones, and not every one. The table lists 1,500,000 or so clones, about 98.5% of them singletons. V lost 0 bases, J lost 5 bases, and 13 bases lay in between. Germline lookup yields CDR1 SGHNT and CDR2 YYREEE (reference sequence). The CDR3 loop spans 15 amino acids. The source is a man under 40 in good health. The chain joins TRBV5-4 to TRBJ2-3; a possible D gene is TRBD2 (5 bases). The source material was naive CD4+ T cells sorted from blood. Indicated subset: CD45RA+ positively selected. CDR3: CASSLAQRGGDTQYF. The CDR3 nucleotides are TGTGCCAGCAGCTTGGCGCAGAGAGGAGGAGATACGCAGTATTTT.